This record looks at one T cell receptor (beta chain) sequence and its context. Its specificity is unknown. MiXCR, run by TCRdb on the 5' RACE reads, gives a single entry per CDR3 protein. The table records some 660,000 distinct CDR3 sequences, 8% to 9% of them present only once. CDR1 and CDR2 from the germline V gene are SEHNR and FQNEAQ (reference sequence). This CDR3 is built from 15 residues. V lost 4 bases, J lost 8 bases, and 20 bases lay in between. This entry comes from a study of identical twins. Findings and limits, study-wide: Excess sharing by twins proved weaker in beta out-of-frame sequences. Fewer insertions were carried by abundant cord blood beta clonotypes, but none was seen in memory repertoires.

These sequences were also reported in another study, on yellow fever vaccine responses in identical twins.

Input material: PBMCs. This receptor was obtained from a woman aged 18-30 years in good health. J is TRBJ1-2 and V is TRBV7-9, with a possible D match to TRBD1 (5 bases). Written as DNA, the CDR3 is TGTGCCAGCAGCTCTCCGAAGGGGAGGCTCGGAGGCTACACCTTC. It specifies CASSSPKGRLGGYTF.